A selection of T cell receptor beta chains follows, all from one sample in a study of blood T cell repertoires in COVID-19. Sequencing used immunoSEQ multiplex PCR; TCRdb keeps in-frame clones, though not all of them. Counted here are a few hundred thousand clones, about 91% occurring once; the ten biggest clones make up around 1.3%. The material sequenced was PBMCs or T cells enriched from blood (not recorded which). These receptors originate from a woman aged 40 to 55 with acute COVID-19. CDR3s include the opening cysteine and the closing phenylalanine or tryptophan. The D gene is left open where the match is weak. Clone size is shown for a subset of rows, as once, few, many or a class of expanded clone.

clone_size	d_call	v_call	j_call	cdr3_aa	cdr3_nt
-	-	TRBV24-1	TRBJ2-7	CATSDSKQGSVGREQYF	TGTGCCACCAGTGATTCAAAACAGGGATCGGTCGGGCGTGAGCAGTACTTC
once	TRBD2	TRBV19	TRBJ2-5	CASSPRLAGDLSQETQYF	TGTGCCAGTAGTCCTAGACTAGCGGGAGACCTGAGTCAAGAGACCCAGTACTTC
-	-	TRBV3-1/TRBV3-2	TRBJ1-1	CASSQSDRVRIAFF	TGTGCCAGCAGCCAATCGGACAGAGTGAGGATAGCTTTCTTT
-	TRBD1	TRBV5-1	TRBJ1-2	CASSPLRDRVYGYTF	TGCGCCAGCAGCCCCCTCCGGGACAGGGTATATGGCTACACCTTC
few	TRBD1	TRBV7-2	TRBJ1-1	CASSLVDRGTEAFF	TGTGCCAGCAGCTTGGTGGACAGGGGCACTGAAGCTTTCTTT
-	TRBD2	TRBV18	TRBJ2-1	CASSPPNSGSHREQFF	TGTGCCAGCTCACCACCAAATAGCGGGAGTCATAGAGAGCAGTTCTTC
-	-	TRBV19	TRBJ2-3	CASSMPGPSTDTQYF	TGTGCCAGTAGTATGCCAGGGCCTAGCACAGATACGCAGTATTTT
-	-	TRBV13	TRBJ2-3	CASSLERTGDSYTQYF	TGTGCCAGCAGCTTAGAGCGGACGGGAGATTCTTATACGCAGTATTTT
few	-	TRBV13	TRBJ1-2	CASSLQGPGYGYTF	TGTGCCAGCAGCTTACAGGGGCCGGGCTATGGCTACACCTTC
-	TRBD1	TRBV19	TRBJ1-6	CASSMTGAGYPLHF	TGTGCCAGTAGTATGACAGGGGCCGGTTATCCCCTCCACTTT
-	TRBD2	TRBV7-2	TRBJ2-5	CASSYRTSVETQYF	TGTGCCAGCAGCTACCGGACTAGCGTGGAGACCCAGTACTTC
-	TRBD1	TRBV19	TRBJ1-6	CASSTGQGVEGNSPLHF	TGTGCCAGTAGTACAGGACAGGGGGTTGAAGGTAATTCACCCCTCCACTTT
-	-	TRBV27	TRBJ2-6	CASSLEGRVGANVLTF	TGTGCCAGCAGTTTAGAGGGTAGGGTGGGGGCCAACGTCCTGACTTTC
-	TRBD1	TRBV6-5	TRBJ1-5	CASSLTGGPNQPQHF	TGTGCCAGCAGTTTGACAGGGGGCCCGAATCAGCCCCAGCATTTT
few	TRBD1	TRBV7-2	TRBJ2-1	CASSLTGDSYNEQFF	TGTGCCAGCAGCCTCACAGGGGACTCCTACAATGAGCAGTTCTTC
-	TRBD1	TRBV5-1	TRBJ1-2	CASSFTGVEGYTF	TGCGCCAGCAGCTTTACAGGGGTGGAGGGCTACACCTTC
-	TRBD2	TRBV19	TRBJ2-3	CASTRGSAGGGGYTDTQYF	TGTGCCAGTACGCGGGGTTCAGCGGGAGGTGGGGGTTACACAGATACGCAGTATTTT
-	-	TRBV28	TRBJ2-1	CASSPTDREGEQFF	TGTGCCAGCAGTCCGACGGACAGGGAGGGTGAGCAGTTCTTC
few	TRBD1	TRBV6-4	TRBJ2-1	CASATGQDDSEQFF	TGTGCCAGCGCAACGGGACAGGATGACAGTGAGCAGTTCTTC
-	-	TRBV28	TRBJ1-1	CASTLMRAATEAFF	TGTGCCAGCACCTTAATGAGGGCGGCCACTGAAGCTTTCTTT
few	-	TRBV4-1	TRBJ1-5	CASSDRPGSNQPQHF	TGCGCCAGCAGCGACCGACCGGGTAGCAATCAGCCCCAGCATTTT
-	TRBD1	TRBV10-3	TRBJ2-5	CAISGTGTLETQYF	TGTGCCATCAGTGGGACAGGGACTTTGGAGACCCAGTACTTC
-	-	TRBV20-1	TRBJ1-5	CSASLAGVGGQPQHF	TGCAGTGCTAGTCTTGCGGGGGTCGGAGGACAGCCCCAGCATTTT
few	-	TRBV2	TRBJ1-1	CASSEARIVSTKAFF	TGTGCCAGCAGTGAAGCGCGTATAGTTTCTACCAAAGCTTTCTTT
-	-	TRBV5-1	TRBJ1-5	CASSVDSSNQPQHF	TGCGCCAGCAGCGTGGACAGCAGCAATCAGCCCCAGCATTTT
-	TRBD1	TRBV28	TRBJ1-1	CASSFPLGQASNTEAFF	TGTGCCAGCAGTTTCCCCTTAGGACAGGCATCGAACACTGAAGCTTTCTTT
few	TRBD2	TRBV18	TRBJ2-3	CASSPGTSGLGDTQYF	TGTGCCAGCTCACCCGGGACTAGCGGCCTGGGGGATACGCAGTATTTT
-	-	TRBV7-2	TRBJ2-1	CASSVLRSVEQFF	TGTGCCAGCAGCGTCCTCAGGTCGGTTGAGCAGTTCTTC
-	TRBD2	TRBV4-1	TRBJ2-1	CASSQPGLAKDEQFF	TGCGCCAGCAGCCAGCCGGGACTAGCTAAAGATGAGCAGTTCTTC
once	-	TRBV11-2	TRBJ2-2	CASSLRGSTGELFF	TGTGCCAGCAGCTTGCGGGGAAGCACCGGGGAGCTGTTTTTT
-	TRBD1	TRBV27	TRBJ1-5	CASCSRTGGGQPQHF	TGTGCCAGCTGTTCGCGGACAGGGGGCGGTCAGCCCCAGCATTTT
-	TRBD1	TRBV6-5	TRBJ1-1	CAIRPQGITEAFF	TGTGCCATCAGACCACAGGGGATCACTGAAGCTTTCTTT
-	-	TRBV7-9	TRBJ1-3	CASSWQNSGNTIYF	TGTGCCAGCAGCTGGCAGAACTCTGGAAACACCATATATTTT
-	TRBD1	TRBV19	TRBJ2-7	CASSTAPGQGAPYEQYF	TGTGCCAGTAGTACGGCCCCGGGACAGGGGGCGCCCTACGAGCAGTACTTC
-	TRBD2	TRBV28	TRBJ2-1	CAILRGKREFTNEQFF	TGTGCCATTTTAAGGGGTAAGCGGGAGTTTACGAATGAGCAGTTCTTC
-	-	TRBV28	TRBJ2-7	CASSAAGVSYEQYF	TGTGCCAGCAGCGCGGCAGGGGTCTCCTACGAGCAGTACTTC
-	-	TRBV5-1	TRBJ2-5	CASRSEETQYF	TGCGCCAGCAGGTCTGAAGAGACCCAGTACTTC
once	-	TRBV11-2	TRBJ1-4	CASSFGLREKLFF	TGTGCCAGCAGCTTTGGGCTACGGGAAAAACTGTTTTTT